The clone carrying this TCR beta chain was recorded a few times. The entry originates in a study of control samples from healthy donors and cancer patients. Libraries were prepared by immunoSEQ multiplex PCR; TCRdb keeps only in-frame clonotypes and omits some of them. The sample contains approximately 210,000 clones, about 89% of which appear only once. CDR1 and CDR2 (germline): MGHRA, YSYEKL. The CDR3 is made up of 15 amino acids. Trimming pared 3 bases from V and 7 bases from J, leaving 18 bases between. V gene TRBV4-1 combines with J gene TRBJ1-2; D not certain. This receptor was obtained from a man under 40 in good health. The sample consisted of blood. Here the CDR3 DNA reads TGCGCCAGCAGCCAGACGGTGACGGAGCCGGCTGGCTACACCTTC. Amino acids: CASSQTVTEPAGYTF.